Sequencing of this TCR beta chain was carried out in a study of PD-L1 blockade in urothelial cancer. The overall study: Blood analysis took place 3 weeks (second dose) and 6 weeks after treatment start.

Described time point: peripheral blood 6 weeks after treatment start. TCRdb's copy holds only in-frame clones and misses some; the assay was immunoSEQ multiplex PCR. The repertoire holds 25,000 to 35,000 clones, with roughly 80% as singletons. This specimen was PBMCs, taken around atezolizumab (anti-PD-L1) treatment. This TCR derives from a man between 65 and 85 years old with urothelial cancer.

The CDR3 DNA reads TGTGCCAGCAGCTTTTCGGGGGGAAGTGGCACCGGGGAGCTGTTTTTT. It specifies CASSFSGGSGTGELFF. V and J are TRBV7-2 and TRBJ2-2; 7 bases are shared with TRBD2. The CDR3 runs 16 residues. V shed 3 bases and J 4 bases; nucleotides not matched to a gene: 8. Germline CDR1 is SGHTA and CDR2 is FQGNSA. Together with reference TRBV7-2 and TRBJ2-2, the CDR3 gives the full variable domain: GAGVSQSPSNKVTEKGKDVELRCDPISGHTALYWYRQSLGQGLEFLIYFQGNSAPDKSGLPSDRFSAERTGGSVSTLTIQRTQQEDSAVYLCASSFSGGSGTGELFFGEGSRLTVL.